This record covers a single TCR beta chain. It was across several immunoSEQ plates that each subset's genomic DNA was evenly split. Sequencing was performed with immunoSEQ multiplex PCR; in TCRdb, only in-frame clones are kept and a portion is missing. The data show roughly 570,000 clones, nearly 98% seen once. The data derive from a study of shared clonotypes between healthy human individuals. Naive CD8 cells lacked CD45RO and underwent positive selection for CCR7, leaving out terminally differentiated effector memory CD45RA+ cells. Every donor was a Caucasian adult from Nashville, Tennessee. CDR1 MDHEN and CDR2 SYDVKM come from the germline V gene. V gave up 4 bases and J gave up 0 bases, with 7 bases separating them. This CDR3 region has 14 residues.

The chain employs TRBV28 and TRBJ2-1; D gene uncertain. What was sequenced was naive CD8+ T cells sorted from blood. This receptor was taken from a man aged 30 to 45 in good health. CDR3 bases: TGTGCCAGCAGTTATAAGAGCTCCTACAATGAGCAGTTCTTC. It specifies CASSYKSSYNEQFF.